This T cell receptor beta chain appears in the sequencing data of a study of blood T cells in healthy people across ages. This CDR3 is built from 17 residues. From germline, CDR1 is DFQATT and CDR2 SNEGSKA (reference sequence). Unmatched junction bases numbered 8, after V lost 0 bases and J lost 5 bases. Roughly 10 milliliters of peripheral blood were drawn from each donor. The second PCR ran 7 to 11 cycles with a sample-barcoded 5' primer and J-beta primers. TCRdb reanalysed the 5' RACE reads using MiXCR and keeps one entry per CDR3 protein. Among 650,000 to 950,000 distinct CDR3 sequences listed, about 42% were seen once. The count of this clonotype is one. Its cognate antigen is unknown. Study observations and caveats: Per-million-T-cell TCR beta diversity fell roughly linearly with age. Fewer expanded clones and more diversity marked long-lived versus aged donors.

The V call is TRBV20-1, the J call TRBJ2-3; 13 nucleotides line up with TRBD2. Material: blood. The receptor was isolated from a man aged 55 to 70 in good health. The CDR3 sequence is CSARDPLAGGHGDTQYF. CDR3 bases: TGCAGTGCTAGAGACCCACTAGCGGGAGGGCACGGAGATACGCAGTATTTT.